This is a list of T cell receptor beta chains from one sample in a study of identical twins. One entry per CDR3 protein, called by TCRdb with MiXCR from the 5' RACE reads. The sample includes 540,000 or so distinct CDR3 sequences, 20% to 25% of them seen just once. The data were also submitted as part of a second study, on yellow fever vaccine responses in identical twins.

The sequencing input was CD4+ T cells sorted from blood. The receptor set was obtained from a woman between 18 and 29 years old in good health. CDR3s include the opening cysteine and the closing phenylalanine or tryptophan. Fields, in order: V gene, J gene, clone size, D gene, CDR3 protein, CDR3 DNA. D genes are given only for firm matches. Only some rows state a clone size, as once, few, many or a class for expanded clones.

v_call: TRBV12-3/TRBV12-4
j_call: TRBJ1-1
clone_size: few
d_call: TRBD1
cdr3_aa: CASSKQGALGVAEAFF
cdr3_nt: TGTGCCAGCAGTAAACAGGGGGCGCTGGGGGTCGCTGAAGCTTTCTTT

v_call: TRBV6-5
j_call: TRBJ1-5
clone_size: many
d_call: -
cdr3_aa: CASSYSAGRPQHF
cdr3_nt: TGTGCCAGCAGTTACTCGGCTGGCCGGCCCCAGCATTTT

v_call: TRBV5-1
j_call: TRBJ2-2
clone_size: -
d_call: TRBD1
cdr3_aa: CASSLGGQILPTGELFF
cdr3_nt: TGCGCCAGCAGCTTGGGGGGACAGATTCTGCCCACCGGGGAGCTGTTTTTT

v_call: TRBV18
j_call: TRBJ2-1
clone_size: few
d_call: TRBD2
cdr3_aa: CASSPRPSGGAYNEQFF
cdr3_nt: TGTGCCAGCTCACCACGGCCCAGCGGGGGGGCTTACAATGAGCAGTTCTTC

v_call: TRBV5-1
j_call: TRBJ2-2
clone_size: -
d_call: TRBD1
cdr3_aa: CASSGPGQTNTGELFF
cdr3_nt: TGCGCCAGCAGCGGACCGGGACAGACGAACACCGGGGAGCTGTTTTTT

v_call: TRBV12-3/TRBV12-4
j_call: TRBJ1-5
clone_size: few
d_call: TRBD1
cdr3_aa: CASRRQGSQVQPQHF
cdr3_nt: TGTGCCAGCAGGAGACAGGGGAGTCAGGTTCAGCCCCAGCATTTT

v_call: TRBV18
j_call: TRBJ2-2
clone_size: -
d_call: -
cdr3_aa: CASSPDPGELFF
cdr3_nt: TGTGCCAGCTCACCAGATCCCGGGGAGCTGTTTTTT

v_call: TRBV3-1
j_call: TRBJ2-1
clone_size: -
d_call: -
cdr3_aa: CASSQVDSEQFF
cdr3_nt: TGTGCCAGCAGCCAAGTAGATTCTGAGCAGTTCTTC

v_call: TRBV20-1
j_call: TRBJ1-1
clone_size: -
d_call: -
cdr3_aa: CSARDTGRSGAFF
cdr3_nt: TGCAGTGCTAGAGATACGGGCAGGTCTGGTGCTTTCTTT

v_call: TRBV11-2
j_call: TRBJ2-5
clone_size: -
d_call: -
cdr3_aa: CASTLTGRETQYF
cdr3_nt: TGTGCCAGCACCCTAACGGGGAGGGAGACCCAGTACTTC

v_call: TRBV5-1
j_call: TRBJ2-5
clone_size: -
d_call: TRBD2
cdr3_aa: CASSKPGLQETQYF
cdr3_nt: TGCGCCAGCAGCAAACCGGGACTACAAGAGACCCAGTACTTC

v_call: TRBV27
j_call: TRBJ2-7
clone_size: -
d_call: TRBD2
cdr3_aa: CASSLVIAGVYEQYF
cdr3_nt: TGTGCCAGCAGTTTGGTGATAGCGGGAGTCTACGAGCAGTACTTC

v_call: TRBV20-1
j_call: TRBJ2-1
clone_size: -
d_call: TRBD2
cdr3_aa: CSAPRPGLAGGNEQFF
cdr3_nt: TGCAGTGCACCGAGACCCGGACTAGCTGGGGGTAATGAGCAGTTCTTC

v_call: TRBV2
j_call: TRBJ2-1
clone_size: -
d_call: TRBD2
cdr3_aa: CASALAGANNEQFF
cdr3_nt: TGTGCCAGCGCTCTAGCGGGAGCGAACAATGAGCAGTTCTTC

v_call: TRBV6-2/TRBV6-3
j_call: TRBJ2-5
clone_size: -
d_call: -
cdr3_aa: CASSQRQETQYF
cdr3_nt: TGTGCCAGCAGTCAACGCCAAGAGACCCAGTACTTC

v_call: TRBV24-1
j_call: TRBJ2-2
clone_size: -
d_call: -
cdr3_aa: CATSDLGGSTGELFF
cdr3_nt: TGTGCCACCAGTGATCTCGGAGGGTCCACCGGGGAGCTGTTTTTT

v_call: TRBV12-3/TRBV12-4
j_call: TRBJ2-1
clone_size: -
d_call: TRBD2
cdr3_aa: CASSLQAGGPNEQFF
cdr3_nt: TGTGCCAGCAGTTTACAAGCGGGGGGGCCCAATGAGCAGTTCTTC

v_call: TRBV25-1
j_call: TRBJ1-6
clone_size: -
d_call: TRBD1
cdr3_aa: CASRGGTGNSPLHF
cdr3_nt: TGTGCCAGCAGAGGCGGGACAGGGAATTCACCCCTCCACTTT

v_call: TRBV10-3
j_call: TRBJ2-2
clone_size: few
d_call: -
cdr3_aa: CATATGPANTGELFF
cdr3_nt: TGTGCCACCGCAACAGGGCCCGCGAACACCGGGGAGCTGTTTTTT

v_call: TRBV10-3
j_call: TRBJ2-1
clone_size: -
d_call: TRBD2
cdr3_aa: CAIRPGLAGVDGNEQFF
cdr3_nt: TGTGCCATCAGACCGGGACTAGCGGGAGTGGATGGCAATGAGCAGTTCTTC

v_call: TRBV5-1
j_call: TRBJ2-1
clone_size: few
d_call: -
cdr3_aa: CASSWRGGGLTYNEQFF
cdr3_nt: TGCGCCAGCAGCTGGAGGGGGGGAGGACTAACTTACAATGAGCAGTTCTTC

v_call: TRBV19
j_call: TRBJ2-1
clone_size: few
d_call: TRBD2
cdr3_aa: CASSRGEGFNEQFF
cdr3_nt: TGTGCCAGTAGTAGGGGGGAGGGCTTTAATGAGCAGTTCTTC

v_call: TRBV5-1
j_call: TRBJ2-1
clone_size: few
d_call: -
cdr3_aa: CASSLGRTYNEQFF
cdr3_nt: TGCGCCAGCAGCTTGGGTAGGACCTACAATGAGCAGTTCTTC

v_call: TRBV7-2
j_call: TRBJ2-1
clone_size: few
d_call: -
cdr3_aa: CASSYSSGSYNEQFF
cdr3_nt: TGTGCCAGCAGCTATTCCTCAGGCTCCTACAATGAGCAGTTCTTC

v_call: TRBV11-2
j_call: TRBJ2-1
clone_size: -
d_call: -
cdr3_aa: CASSLGIINEQFF
cdr3_nt: TGTGCCAGCAGCTTAGGTATAATTAATGAGCAGTTCTTC

v_call: TRBV7-7
j_call: TRBJ2-2
clone_size: -
d_call: -
cdr3_aa: CASSPVWGNTGELFF
cdr3_nt: TGTGCCAGCAGCCCCGTTTGGGGGAATACCGGGGAGCTGTTTTTT

v_call: TRBV20-1
j_call: TRBJ2-3
clone_size: -
d_call: -
cdr3_aa: CSATLRGPGDTQYF
cdr3_nt: TGCAGTGCTACTCTGCGGGGGCCTGGGGATACGCAGTATTTT

v_call: TRBV15
j_call: TRBJ2-7
clone_size: few
d_call: -
cdr3_aa: CATSRELEYEQYF
cdr3_nt: TGTGCCACCAGCAGAGAACTAGAATACGAGCAGTACTTC

v_call: TRBV7-6
j_call: TRBJ2-3
clone_size: -
d_call: TRBD2
cdr3_aa: CASSPGLAAGLDTQYF
cdr3_nt: TGTGCCAGCAGCCCGGGACTAGCGGCGGGGCTAGATACGCAGTATTTT

v_call: TRBV29-1
j_call: TRBJ2-1
clone_size: -
d_call: TRBD2
cdr3_aa: CSSKVAGGIGEQFF
cdr3_nt: TGCAGCTCGAAGGTAGCGGGGGGGATTGGGGAGCAGTTCTTC

v_call: TRBV10-3
j_call: TRBJ2-1
clone_size: few
d_call: -
cdr3_aa: CAIARVEDEQFF
cdr3_nt: TGTGCCATCGCCAGGGTAGAGGATGAGCAGTTCTTC

v_call: TRBV18
j_call: TRBJ2-1
clone_size: -
d_call: -
cdr3_aa: CASSPFGDNEQFF
cdr3_nt: TGTGCCAGCTCACCATTCGGAGATAATGAGCAGTTCTTC

v_call: TRBV7-3
j_call: TRBJ2-3
clone_size: -
d_call: -
cdr3_aa: CASSLGTQGGTQYF
cdr3_nt: TGTGCCAGCAGCTTAGGGACCCAAGGGGGTACGCAGTATTTT

v_call: TRBV28
j_call: TRBJ2-2
clone_size: few
d_call: TRBD2
cdr3_aa: CASSFQGLAGTGELFF
cdr3_nt: TGTGCCAGCAGTTTCCAGGGACTAGCGGGCACCGGGGAGCTGTTTTTT

v_call: TRBV6-1
j_call: TRBJ1-4
clone_size: -
d_call: -
cdr3_aa: CASSRGASPMDEKLFF
cdr3_nt: TGTGCCAGCTCCCGAGGGGCATCACCGATGGATGAAAAACTGTTTTTT

v_call: TRBV11-1
j_call: TRBJ2-1
clone_size: few
d_call: TRBD2
cdr3_aa: CASGASGSMNEQFF
cdr3_nt: TGTGCCAGCGGGGCTAGCGGGAGTATGAATGAGCAGTTCTTC

v_call: TRBV15
j_call: TRBJ1-6
clone_size: few
d_call: TRBD1
cdr3_aa: CATSSRGAQGISPLHF
cdr3_nt: TGTGCCACCAGCAGCCGCGGTGCACAGGGGATTTCACCCCTCCACTTT

v_call: TRBV3-1
j_call: TRBJ2-7
clone_size: -
d_call: TRBD2
cdr3_aa: CASSQGGLAGASEQYF
cdr3_nt: TGTGCCAGCAGCCAAGGGGGACTAGCGGGAGCTTCCGAGCAGTACTTC

v_call: TRBV25-1
j_call: TRBJ2-3
clone_size: few
d_call: -
cdr3_aa: CASSEFVGLTDTQYF
cdr3_nt: TGTGCCAGCAGTGAATTTGTAGGGCTCACAGATACGCAGTATTTT

v_call: TRBV4-1
j_call: TRBJ1-4
clone_size: once
d_call: -
cdr3_aa: CASSQEMLEDEKLFF
cdr3_nt: TGCGCCAGCAGCCAAGAGATGCTCGAGGACGAAAAACTGTTTTTT

v_call: TRBV20-1
j_call: TRBJ2-1
clone_size: few
d_call: TRBD2
cdr3_aa: CSIDNKPTSGPYNEQFF
cdr3_nt: TGCAGTATCGACAACAAACCGACTAGCGGTCCCTACAATGAGCAGTTCTTC

v_call: TRBV3-1
j_call: TRBJ2-3
clone_size: few
d_call: TRBD2
cdr3_aa: CASSYRLAGVGTQYF
cdr3_nt: TGTGCCAGCAGCTACCGACTAGCGGGAGTCGGTACGCAGTATTTT

v_call: TRBV7-3
j_call: TRBJ2-1
clone_size: few
d_call: TRBD2
cdr3_aa: CASSPSSGGNNEQFF
cdr3_nt: TGTGCCAGCAGCCCCTCAAGCGGGGGGAACAATGAGCAGTTCTTC

v_call: TRBV6-1
j_call: TRBJ2-7
clone_size: few
d_call: TRBD2
cdr3_aa: CATSTGSSGVYEQYF
cdr3_nt: TGTGCCACTTCCACCGGGTCTAGCGGAGTATACGAGCAGTACTTC

v_call: TRBV7-3
j_call: TRBJ2-3
clone_size: -
d_call: -
cdr3_aa: CASSPRGMSTDTQYF
cdr3_nt: TGTGCCAGCAGCCCTCGGGGGATGAGCACAGATACGCAGTATTTT

v_call: TRBV7-6
j_call: TRBJ2-2
clone_size: -
d_call: TRBD1
cdr3_aa: CASSQNPTGTGWMNTGELFF
cdr3_nt: TGTGCCAGCAGCCAAAACCCTACCGGGACAGGGTGGATGAACACCGGGGAGCTGTTTTTT

v_call: TRBV11-2
j_call: TRBJ2-3
clone_size: few
d_call: -
cdr3_aa: CASSAIAHLKPTDTQYF
cdr3_nt: TGTGCCAGCAGTGCTATTGCGCACCTAAAGCCCACAGATACGCAGTATTTT

v_call: TRBV3-1
j_call: TRBJ2-4
clone_size: -
d_call: TRBD2
cdr3_aa: CASSQERAGGTTTKNIQYF
cdr3_nt: TGTGCCAGCAGCCAAGAAAGAGCGGGAGGAACCACCACCAAAAACATTCAGTACTTC

v_call: TRBV6-2/TRBV6-3
j_call: TRBJ2-7
clone_size: few
d_call: -
cdr3_aa: CASKGYYEQYF
cdr3_nt: TGTGCCAGCAAGGGGTACTACGAGCAGTACTTC

v_call: TRBV6-2/TRBV6-3
j_call: TRBJ2-1
clone_size: -
d_call: -
cdr3_aa: CASSYPAGRSYNEQFF
cdr3_nt: TGTGCCAGCAGTTACCCAGCGGGCCGATCCTACAATGAGCAGTTCTTC

v_call: TRBV6-2/TRBV6-3
j_call: TRBJ2-2
clone_size: few
d_call: TRBD1
cdr3_aa: CASRGQIMGELFF
cdr3_nt: TGTGCCAGCAGGGGACAGATAATGGGGGAGCTGTTTTTT

v_call: TRBV24-1
j_call: TRBJ2-5
clone_size: few
d_call: TRBD2
cdr3_aa: CATSPTSGGARETQYF
cdr3_nt: TGTGCCACCAGCCCGACTAGCGGGGGGGCCCGGGAGACCCAGTACTTC

v_call: TRBV6-5
j_call: TRBJ2-3
clone_size: few
d_call: -
cdr3_aa: CASRTSGVEYF
cdr3_nt: TGTGCCAGCAGGACGTCGGGGGTAGAATATTTT

v_call: TRBV5-1
j_call: TRBJ2-3
clone_size: -
d_call: TRBD2
cdr3_aa: CASTQAGGIADTQYF
cdr3_nt: TGCGCCAGCACACAAGCGGGGGGGATCGCAGATACGCAGTATTTT

v_call: TRBV12-3/TRBV12-4
j_call: TRBJ2-7
clone_size: -
d_call: -
cdr3_aa: CASSFPYGISYEQYF
cdr3_nt: TGTGCCAGCAGTTTCCCCTATGGGATCTCCTACGAGCAGTACTTC

v_call: TRBV9
j_call: TRBJ2-3
clone_size: -
d_call: TRBD2
cdr3_aa: CASAREGRRTDTQYF
cdr3_nt: TGTGCCAGCGCGAGGGAGGGCCGGAGAACAGATACGCAGTATTTT

v_call: TRBV5-6
j_call: TRBJ2-1
clone_size: -
d_call: -
cdr3_aa: CASSPRRHTYNEQFF
cdr3_nt: TGTGCCAGCAGCCCGAGACGGCACACCTACAATGAGCAGTTCTTC

v_call: TRBV5-1
j_call: TRBJ1-3
clone_size: -
d_call: -
cdr3_aa: CASSLEPGASGNTIYF
cdr3_nt: TGCGCCAGCAGCTTGGAACCAGGAGCCTCTGGAAACACCATATATTTT

v_call: TRBV28
j_call: TRBJ2-1
clone_size: -
d_call: -
cdr3_aa: CASSPQGPWREQFF
cdr3_nt: TGTGCCAGCAGTCCCCAAGGACCTTGGCGTGAGCAGTTCTTC